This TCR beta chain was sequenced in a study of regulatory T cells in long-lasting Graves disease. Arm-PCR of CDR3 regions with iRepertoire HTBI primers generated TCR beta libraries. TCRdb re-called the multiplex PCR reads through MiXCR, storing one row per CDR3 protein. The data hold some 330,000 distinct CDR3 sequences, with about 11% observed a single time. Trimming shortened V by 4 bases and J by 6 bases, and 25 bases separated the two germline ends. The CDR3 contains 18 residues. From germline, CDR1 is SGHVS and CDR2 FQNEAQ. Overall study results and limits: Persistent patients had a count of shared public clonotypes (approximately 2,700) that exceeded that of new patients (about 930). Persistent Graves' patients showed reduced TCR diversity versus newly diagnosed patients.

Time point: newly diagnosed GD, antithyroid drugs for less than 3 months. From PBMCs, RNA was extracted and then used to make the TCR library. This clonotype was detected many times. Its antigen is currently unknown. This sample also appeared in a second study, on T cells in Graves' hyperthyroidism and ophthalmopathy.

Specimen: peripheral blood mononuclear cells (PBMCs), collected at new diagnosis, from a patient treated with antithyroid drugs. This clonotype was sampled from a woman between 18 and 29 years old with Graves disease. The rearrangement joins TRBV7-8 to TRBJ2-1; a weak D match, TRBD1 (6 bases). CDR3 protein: CASSSPARGQPRGNEQFF. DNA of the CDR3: TGTGCCAGCAGCTCACCAGCTCGAGGGCAGCCCAGGGGCAATGAGCAGTTCTTC. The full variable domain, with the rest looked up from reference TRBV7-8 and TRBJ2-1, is GAGVSQSPRYKVAKRGQDVALRCDPISGHVSLFWYQQALGQGPEFLTYFQNEAQLDKSGLPSDRFFAERPEGSVSTLKIQRTQQEDSAVYLCASSSPARGQPRGNEQFFGPGTRLTVL.